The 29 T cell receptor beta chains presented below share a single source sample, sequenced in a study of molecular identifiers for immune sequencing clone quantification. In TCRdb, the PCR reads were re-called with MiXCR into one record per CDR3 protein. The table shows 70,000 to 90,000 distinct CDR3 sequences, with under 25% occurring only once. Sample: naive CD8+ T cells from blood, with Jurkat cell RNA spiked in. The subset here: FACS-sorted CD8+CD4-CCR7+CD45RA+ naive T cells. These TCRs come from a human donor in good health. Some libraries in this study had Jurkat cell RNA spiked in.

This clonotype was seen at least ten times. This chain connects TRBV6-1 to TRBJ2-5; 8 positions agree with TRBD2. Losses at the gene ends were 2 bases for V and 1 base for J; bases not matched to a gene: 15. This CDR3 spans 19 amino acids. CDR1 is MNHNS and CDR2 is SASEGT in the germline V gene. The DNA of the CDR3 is TGTGCCAGCAGTGAAAGCCCTCGAGGGGCCGGGGGGGTCCAAGAGACCCAGTACTTC. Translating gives CASSESPRGAGGVQETQYF.

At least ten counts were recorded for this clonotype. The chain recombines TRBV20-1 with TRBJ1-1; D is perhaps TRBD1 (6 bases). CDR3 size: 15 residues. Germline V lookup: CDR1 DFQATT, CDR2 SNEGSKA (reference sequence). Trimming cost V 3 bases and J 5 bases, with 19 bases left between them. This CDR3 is CSARNAGQPWTEAFF. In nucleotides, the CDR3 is TGCAGTGCTAGGAACGCAGGACAGCCGTGGACTGAAGCTTTCTTT.

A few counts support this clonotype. In DNA form, the CDR3 reads TGTGCCAGCAGTTATGTTCAAAACTATGGCTACACCTTC. Protein: CASSYVQNYGYTF. The chain carries TRBV6-6 and TRBJ1-2; the D is unclear. Germline CDR1 and CDR2: MNHNY and SVGAGI (reference sequence). V shed 3 bases and J shed 2 bases, with 7 bases lying between them. The CDR3 is 13 residues long.

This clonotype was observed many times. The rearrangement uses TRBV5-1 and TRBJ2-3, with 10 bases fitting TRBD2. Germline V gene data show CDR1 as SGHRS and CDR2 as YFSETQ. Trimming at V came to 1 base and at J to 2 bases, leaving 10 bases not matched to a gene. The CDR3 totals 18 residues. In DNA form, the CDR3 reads TGCGCCAGCAGCTTGTCCCTAGCGGGGGCGATATACACAGATACGCAGTATTTT. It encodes CASSLSLAGAIYTDTQYF.

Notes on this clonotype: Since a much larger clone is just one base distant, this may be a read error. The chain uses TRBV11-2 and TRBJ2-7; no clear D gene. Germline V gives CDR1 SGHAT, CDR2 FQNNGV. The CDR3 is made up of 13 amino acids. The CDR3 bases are TGTGCCAGCAGCTTAGTGGAAGGCTACGAGCAGTGCTTC. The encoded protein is CASSLVEGYEQCF.

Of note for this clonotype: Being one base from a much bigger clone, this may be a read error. CDR3 nucleotide sequence: TGTGCCAGCAGTCGGCGCGGCAGGCCCACAGATACGCAGTATTTT. It specifies CASSRRGRPTDTQYF. This chain connects TRBV16 to TRBJ2-3; D gene ambiguous. The CDR3 runs to 15 residues. Germline CDR1 is KGHSY and CDR2 is FQNENV. Between the trimmed V and J ends, which lost 6 bases and 2 bases, there was a span of 15 bases.

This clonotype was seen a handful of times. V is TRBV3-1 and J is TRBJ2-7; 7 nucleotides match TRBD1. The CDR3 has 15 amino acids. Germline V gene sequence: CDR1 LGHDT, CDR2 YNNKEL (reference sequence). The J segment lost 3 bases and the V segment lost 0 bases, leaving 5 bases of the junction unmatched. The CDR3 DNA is TGTGCCAGCAGCCAAGAATCAGGGGACAGCTACGAGCAGTACTTC. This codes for CASSQESGDSYEQYF.

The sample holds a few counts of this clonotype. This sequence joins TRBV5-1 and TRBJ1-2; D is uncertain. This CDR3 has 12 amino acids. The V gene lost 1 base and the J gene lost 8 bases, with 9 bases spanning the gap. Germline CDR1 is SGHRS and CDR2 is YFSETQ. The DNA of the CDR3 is TGCGCCAGCAGCTTGACAGATGAGGGCTACACCTTC. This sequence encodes CASSLTDEGYTF.

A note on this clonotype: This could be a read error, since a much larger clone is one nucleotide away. The CDR3 sequence: CANSQAREFTEAFF. The CDR3 DNA follows: TGTGCCAACAGCCAAGCGAGGGAGTTCACTGAAGCTTTCTTT. The chain carries TRBV3-1 and TRBJ1-1; D remains unclear. Germline CDR1 is LGHDT and CDR2 is YNNKEL (reference sequence). The CDR3 contains 14 residues.

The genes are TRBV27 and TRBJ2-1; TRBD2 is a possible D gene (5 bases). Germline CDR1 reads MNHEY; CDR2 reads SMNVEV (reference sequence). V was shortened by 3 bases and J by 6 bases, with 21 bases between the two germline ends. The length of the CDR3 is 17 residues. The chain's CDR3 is CASSFVAGTVFGNEQFF. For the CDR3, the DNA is TGTGCCAGCAGTTTTGTGGCGGGTACGGTTTTCGGCAATGAGCAGTTCTTC.

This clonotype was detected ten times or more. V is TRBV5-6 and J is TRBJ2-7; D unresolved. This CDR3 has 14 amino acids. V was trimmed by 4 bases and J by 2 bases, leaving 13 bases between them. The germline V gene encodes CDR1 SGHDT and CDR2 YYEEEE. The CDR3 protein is CASSPYYGTYEQYF. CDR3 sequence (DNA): TGTGCCAGCAGCCCGTACTATGGCACCTACGAGCAGTACTTC.

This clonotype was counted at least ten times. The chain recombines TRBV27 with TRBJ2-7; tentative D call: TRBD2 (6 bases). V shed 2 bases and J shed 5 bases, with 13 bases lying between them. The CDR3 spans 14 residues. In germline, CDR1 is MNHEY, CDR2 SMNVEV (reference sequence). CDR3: CASSLVDGGDEQYF. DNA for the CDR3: TGTGCCAGCAGTTTAGTGGATGGCGGGGACGAGCAGTACTTC.

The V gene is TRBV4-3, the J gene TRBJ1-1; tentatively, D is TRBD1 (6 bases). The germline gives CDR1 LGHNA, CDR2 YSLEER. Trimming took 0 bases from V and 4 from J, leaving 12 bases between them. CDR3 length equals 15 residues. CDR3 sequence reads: CASSQEGRGGTEAFF. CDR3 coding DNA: TGCGCCAGCAGCCAAGAAGGGAGGGGGGGCACTGAAGCTTTCTTT.

CDR3 bases: TGCGCCAGCAGCCTCTTGAAGGGGGGGGGCACAGATACGCAGTATTTT. This sequence encodes CASSLLKGGGTDTQYF. The V gene is TRBV4-1, the J gene TRBJ2-3; possible D gene TRBD2, 7 bases. CDR1 and CDR2 from the germline V gene are MGHRA and YSYEKL. V was shortened by 4 bases and J by 1 base, with 15 bases between the two germline ends. CDR3 length equals 16 residues.

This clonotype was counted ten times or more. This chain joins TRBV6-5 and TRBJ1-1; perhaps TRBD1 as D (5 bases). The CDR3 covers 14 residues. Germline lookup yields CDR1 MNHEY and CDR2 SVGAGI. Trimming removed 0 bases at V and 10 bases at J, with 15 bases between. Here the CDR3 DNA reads TGTGCCAGCAGTTACTCGAAGGCAGGGCGGGGAGCTTTCTTT. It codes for CASSYSKAGRGAFF.

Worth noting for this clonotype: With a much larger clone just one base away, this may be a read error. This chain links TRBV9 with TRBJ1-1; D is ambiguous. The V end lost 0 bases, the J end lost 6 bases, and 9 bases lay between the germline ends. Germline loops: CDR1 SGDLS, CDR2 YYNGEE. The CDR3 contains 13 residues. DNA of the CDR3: TGTGCCAGCAGCGTAGGCGGGTACGCTGAAGCTTTCTTT. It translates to CASSVGGYAEAFF.

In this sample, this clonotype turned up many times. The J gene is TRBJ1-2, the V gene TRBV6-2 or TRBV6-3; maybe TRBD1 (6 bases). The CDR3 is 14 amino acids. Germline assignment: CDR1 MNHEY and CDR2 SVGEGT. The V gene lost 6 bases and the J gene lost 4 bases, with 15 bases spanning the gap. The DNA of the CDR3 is TGTGCCAGCAGCACGCCAGGGGATAGCTATGGCTACACCTTC. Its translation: CASSTPGDSYGYTF.

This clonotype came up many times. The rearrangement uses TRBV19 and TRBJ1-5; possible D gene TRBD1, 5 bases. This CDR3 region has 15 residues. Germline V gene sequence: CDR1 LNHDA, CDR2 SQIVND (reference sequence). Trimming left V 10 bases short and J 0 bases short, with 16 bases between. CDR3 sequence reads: CATRDGPYSNQPQHF. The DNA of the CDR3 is TGTGCCACCCGGGACGGACCGTATAGCAATCAGCCCCAGCATTTT. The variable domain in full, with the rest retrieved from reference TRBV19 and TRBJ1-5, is DGGITQSPKYLFRKEGQNVTLSCEQNLNHDAMYWYRQDPGQGLRLIYYSQIVNDFQKGDIAEGYSVSREKKESFPLTVTSAQKNPTAFYLCATRDGPYSNQPQHFGDGTRLSIL.

For the CDR3, the DNA is TGTGCCAGCAGTTTTACAGTTTCCTACGAGCAGTACTTC. Translation gives CASSFTVSYEQYF. The gene calls are TRBV12-3 or TRBV12-4 and TRBJ2-7; D gene ambiguous. The CDR3 length is 13 residues. Trimming took 3 bases from V and 1 from J, leaving 7 bases between them.

The CDR3 loop reads CASSRDGGYYGYTF. The CDR3 bases are TGTGCCAGCAGTCGGGACGGGGGATACTATGGCTACACCTTC. V and J are TRBV28 and TRBJ1-2, with TRBD1 as a possible D gene (5 bases). The CDR3 sequence is 14 residues long. Between the trimmed V and J ends, which lost 5 bases and 3 bases, there was a span of 13 bases. Germline CDR1 and CDR2: MDHEN and SYDVKM.

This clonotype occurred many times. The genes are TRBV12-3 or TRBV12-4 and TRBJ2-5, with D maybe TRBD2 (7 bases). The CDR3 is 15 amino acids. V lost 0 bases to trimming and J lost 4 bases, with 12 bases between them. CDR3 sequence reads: CASSLAGGLSETQYF. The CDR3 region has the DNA TGTGCCAGCAGTTTAGCGGGGGGGCTGTCAGAGACCCAGTACTTC.

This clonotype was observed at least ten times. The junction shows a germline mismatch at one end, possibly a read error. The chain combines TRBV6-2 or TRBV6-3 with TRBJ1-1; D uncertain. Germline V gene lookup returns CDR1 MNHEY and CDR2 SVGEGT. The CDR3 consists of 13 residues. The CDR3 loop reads CASKELMNAEAFF. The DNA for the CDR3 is TGTGCCAGCAAAGAGCTCATGAACGCTGAAGCTTTCTTT.

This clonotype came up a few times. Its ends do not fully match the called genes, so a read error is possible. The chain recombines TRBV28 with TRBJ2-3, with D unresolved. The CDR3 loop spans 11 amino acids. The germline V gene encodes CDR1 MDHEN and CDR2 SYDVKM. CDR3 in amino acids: CASSLGDTRYF. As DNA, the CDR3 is TGTGCCAGCAGTTTAGGGGATACGCGGTATTTT.

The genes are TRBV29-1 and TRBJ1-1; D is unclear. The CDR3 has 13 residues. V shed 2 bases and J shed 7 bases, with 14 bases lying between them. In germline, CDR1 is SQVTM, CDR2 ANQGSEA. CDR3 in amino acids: CSVEFVKDREAFF. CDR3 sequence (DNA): TGCAGCGTTGAATTCGTAAAGGACCGTGAAGCTTTCTTT.

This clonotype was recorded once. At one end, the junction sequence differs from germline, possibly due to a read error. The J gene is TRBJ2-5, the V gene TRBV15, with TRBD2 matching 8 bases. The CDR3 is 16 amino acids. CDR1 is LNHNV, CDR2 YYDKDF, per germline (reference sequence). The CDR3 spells CATSRETSGGKETQCF. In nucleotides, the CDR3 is TGTGCCACCAGCCGCGAGACCAGCGGGGGTAAAGAGACCCAGTGCTTC. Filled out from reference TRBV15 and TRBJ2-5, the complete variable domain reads DAMVIQNPRYQVTQFGKPVTLSCSQTLNHNVMYWYQQKSSQAPKLLFHYYDKDFNNEADTPDNFQSRRPNTSFCFLDIRSPGLGDTAMYLCATSRETSGGKETQCFGPGTRLLVL.

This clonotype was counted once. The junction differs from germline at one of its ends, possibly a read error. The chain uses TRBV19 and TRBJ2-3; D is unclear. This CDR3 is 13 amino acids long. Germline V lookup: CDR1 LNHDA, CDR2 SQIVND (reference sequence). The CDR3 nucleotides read TGTGCCAGTACTTCTCTACACACAGATACGCGGTATTTT. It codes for CASTSLHTDTRYF.

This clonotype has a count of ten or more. CDR3 coding DNA: TGCGCCAGCAGCCAATTCAGGGGTGACACCATATATTTT. Translating it yields CASSQFRGDTIYF. V and J are TRBV4-3 and TRBJ1-3; D possibly corresponds to TRBD1 (6 bases). The CDR3 sequence is 13 residues long. The germline V and J ends were trimmed by 2 bases and 8 bases, with 10 bases remaining between them. Per germline, CDR1 LGHNA and CDR2 YSLEER.

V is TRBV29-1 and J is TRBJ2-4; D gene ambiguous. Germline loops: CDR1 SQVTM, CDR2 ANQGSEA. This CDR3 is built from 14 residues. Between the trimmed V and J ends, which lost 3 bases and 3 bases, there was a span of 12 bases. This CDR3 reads CSVDPGYGKNIQYF. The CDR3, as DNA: TGCAGCGTTGACCCGGGTTATGGCAAAAACATTCAGTACTTC.

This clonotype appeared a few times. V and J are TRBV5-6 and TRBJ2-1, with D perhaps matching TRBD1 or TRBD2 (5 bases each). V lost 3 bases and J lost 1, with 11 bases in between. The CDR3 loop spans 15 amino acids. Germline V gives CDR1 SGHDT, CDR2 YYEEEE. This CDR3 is CASSWGGSSYNEQFF. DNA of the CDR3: TGTGCCAGCAGCTGGGGCGGGTCTTCCTACAATGAGCAGTTCTTC.